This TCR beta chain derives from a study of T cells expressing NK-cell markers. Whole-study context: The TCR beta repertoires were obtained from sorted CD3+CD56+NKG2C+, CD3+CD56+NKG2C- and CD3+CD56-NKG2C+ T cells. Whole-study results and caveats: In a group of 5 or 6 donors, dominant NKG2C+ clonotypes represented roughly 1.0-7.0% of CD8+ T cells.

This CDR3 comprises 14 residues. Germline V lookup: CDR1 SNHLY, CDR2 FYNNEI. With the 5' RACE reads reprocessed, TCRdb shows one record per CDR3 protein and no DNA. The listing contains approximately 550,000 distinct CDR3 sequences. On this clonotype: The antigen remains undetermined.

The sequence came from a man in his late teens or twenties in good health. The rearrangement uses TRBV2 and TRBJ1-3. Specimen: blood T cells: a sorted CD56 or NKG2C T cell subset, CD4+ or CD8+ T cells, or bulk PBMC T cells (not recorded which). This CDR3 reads CASSEGTPGNTIYF.